The 9 T cell receptor beta chains reported below all come from one sample, sequenced in a study of cytomegalovirus exposure and HLA in healthy donors. This PCR relied on a set of 60 Vbeta primers and 13 Jbeta primers. Profiling relied on immunoSEQ multiplex PCR, and the TCRdb table lists in-frame clones only, not all of them. The data show around 130,000 clones, 65% to 75% seen once. The sample taken for sequencing was PBMCs. These receptors came from a man aged 35-49 years in good health and CMV-seropositive.

This chain uses TRBV7-9 with TRBJ2-3; 9 nucleotides line up with TRBD1. Per the germline V gene, CDR1 is SEHNR and CDR2 is FQNEAQ (reference sequence). After removal of 5 bases from V and 6 bases from J, the junction contained 9 bases not matched to a gene. The CDR3 is 15 amino acids. Here the CDR3 DNA reads TGTGCCAGCAGCATGGGACAGGGCGCCCGGGATACGCAGTATTTT. The encoded protein is CASSMGQGARDTQYF.

The chain carries TRBV19 and TRBJ1-1, with a possible D match to TRBD1 (6 bases). The CDR3 has 15 residues. From germline, CDR1 is LNHDA and CDR2 SQIVND (reference sequence). Trimming cost V 3 bases and J 3 bases, with 14 bases left between them. The CDR3 region is CASSIGGPRDTEAFF. The CDR3 coding sequence is TGTGCCAGTAGTATCGGGGGGCCGAGAGACACTGAAGCTTTCTTT.

The gene calls are TRBV27 and TRBJ1-6; D not certain. This CDR3 spans 16 amino acids. V gave up 5 bases and J gave up 7 bases, with 18 bases separating them. The V gene's germline CDR1 is MNHEY and CDR2 SMNVEV (reference sequence). CDR3 DNA sequence: TGTGCCAGCAGTGCCCGCCGTTCGGGCGGGAATTCACCCCTCCACTTT. Protein sequence: CASSARRSGGNSPLHF.

The rearrangement uses TRBV19 and TRBJ1-5; 8 positions match TRBD1. V lost 2 bases and J lost 4; bases outside the gene matches: 1. This CDR3 is built from 14 residues. Germline values: CDR1 LNHDA, CDR2 SQIVND (reference sequence). The CDR3 loop is CASSIQGANQPQHF. The CDR3 DNA reads as TGTGCCAGTAGTATACAGGGGGCAAATCAGCCCCAGCATTTT.

This chain links TRBV5-6 with TRBJ2-7; 7 bases fit TRBD2. V was pared by 3 bases and J by 3 bases, with 6 bases of the junction left unmatched. Germline loops: CDR1 SGHDT, CDR2 YYEEEE. The CDR3 length is 14 residues. The CDR3 nucleotides read TGTGCCAGCAGCTCTAGCGGAGGGGTCTACGAGCAGTACTTC. It translates to CASSSSGGVYEQYF. The variable domain in full, completed from reference TRBV5-6 and TRBJ2-7, reads DAGVTQSPTHLIKTRGQQVTLRCSPKSGHDTVSWYQQALGQGPQFIFQYYEEEERQRGNFPDRFSGHQFPNYSSELNVNALLLGDSALYLCASSSSGGVYEQYFGPGTRLTVT.

Written as DNA, the CDR3 is TGCGCCAGCAGCTTGACAGGACAGACCTCCTCAGGAAACACCATATATTTT. It codes for CASSLTGQTSSGNTIYF. This chain connects TRBV5-1 to TRBJ1-3, with D perhaps TRBD1 (6 bases). Germline V gene sequence: CDR1 SGHRS, CDR2 YFSETQ. This CDR3 has 17 residues. The ends were cut back, 1 base at V and 4 bases at J, with 18 bases in the middle.

V is TRBV5-6 and J is TRBJ2-7, with D perhaps matching TRBD1 (6 bases). The V end lost 1 base, the J end lost 0 bases, and 11 bases lay between the germline ends. Germline V CDR1 and CDR2: SGHDT, YYEEEE. The length of the CDR3 is 15 residues. The DNA of the CDR3 is TGTGCCAGCAGCTTGTATGGGGGCACCTCCTACGAGCAGTACTTC. Its protein is CASSLYGGTSYEQYF. Looking up the rest from reference TRBV5-6 and TRBJ2-7 gives the full variable domain: DAGVTQSPTHLIKTRGQQVTLRCSPKSGHDTVSWYQQALGQGPQFIFQYYEEEERQRGNFPDRFSGHQFPNYSSELNVNALLLGDSALYLCASSLYGGTSYEQYFGPGTRLTVT.

The chain recombines TRBV7-8 with TRBJ1-5; 11 nucleotides agree with TRBD1. Germline V gene sequence: CDR1 SGHVS, CDR2 FQNEAQ. V dropped 4 bases and J dropped 3; count of bases not matched to a gene: 5. This CDR3 region has 16 residues. CDR3 nucleotide sequence: TGTGCCAGCAGCTCACCGGGACAGGGGGACAATCAGCCCCAGCATTTT. It encodes CASSSPGQGDNQPQHF.

The rearrangement joins TRBV6-5 to TRBJ2-7, with TRBD2 matching 8 bases. Germline V gives CDR1 MNHEY, CDR2 SVGAGI. V lost 6 bases, J lost 13 bases, and 14 bases stayed unmatched. The CDR3 is 13 residues long. This CDR3 reads CASSPTSARGIYF. The CDR3 DNA follows: TGTGCCAGCAGCCCGACTAGCGCCCGGGGTATCTACTTC.